One and the same sample provided the 15 T cell receptor beta chains below, sequenced in a study of CD8+CD57+ T cells in acquired aplastic anemia. TCR beta VDJ and CDR3 were profiled, and genomic DNA was the template. TCRdb recomputed calls from the reads with MiXCR, one row per CDR3 protein. This sample has 200,000 to 250,000 distinct CDR3 sequences, with approximately 51% found just once. Previously, flow cytometry had revealed CD8+CD57+ cell expansion in the patients chosen for sequencing. Sequencing was done on a sample of sorted CD4+, CD8+, or CD8+CD57+ T cells (not recorded which) from PBMCs. These receptors were obtained from a human donor with aplastic anemia.

This sequence joins TRBV15 and TRBJ2-3, with TRBD2 matching 9 bases. V dropped 3 bases and J dropped 6; count of bases not matched to a gene: 10. Germline V gene sequence: CDR1 LNHNV, CDR2 YYDKDF (reference sequence). This CDR3 spans 16 amino acids. CDR3: CATSSKSLAGQDTQYF. The CDR3 DNA reads as TGTGCCACCAGCAGTAAGTCTCTAGCGGGGCAGGATACGCAGTATTTT.

The V call is TRBV9, the J call TRBJ2-2; D uncertain. CDR3 length: 14 residues. Trimming left V 6 bases short and J 3 bases short, with 12 bases between. Germline V gene sequence: CDR1 SGDLS, CDR2 YYNGEE. CDR3 nucleotide sequence: TGTGCCAGCACACCATTGGTTCACACCGGGGAGCTGTTTTTT. Amino acids: CASTPLVHTGELFF.

The gene calls are TRBV15 and TRBJ2-1, with D maybe TRBD1 (5 bases). Trimming cost V 4 bases and J 7 bases, with 17 bases left between them. The CDR3 covers 15 residues. The germline CDR1 and CDR2 sequences are LNHNV and YYDKDF (reference sequence). This CDR3 is CATSTRVGAGNEQFF. The CDR3 DNA sequence: TGTGCCACCAGCACACGAGTTGGGGCAGGGAATGAGCAGTTCTTC. Based on the CDR3 plus reference TRBV15 and TRBJ2-1, the full variable domain is DAMVIQNPRYQVTQFGKPVTLSCSQTLNHNVMYWYQQKSSQAPKLLFHYYDKDFNNEADTPDNFQSRRPNTSFCFLDIRSPGLGDTAMYLCATSTRVGAGNEQFFGPGTRLTVL.

The CDR3 here is CASSLRTDNTEAFF. As DNA, the CDR3 is TGTGCCAGCAGCCTTCGGACAGACAACACTGAAGCTTTCTTT. The V call is TRBV7-2, the J call TRBJ1-1; D possibly corresponds to TRBD1 (6 bases). The CDR3 is made up of 14 amino acids. Germline CDR1 reads SGHTA; CDR2 reads FQGNSA. With 5 bases removed from V and 2 bases from J, the gap between germline ends came to 12 bases.

This clonotype appeared many times. The V call is TRBV20-1, the J call TRBJ1-2; TRBD1 matches 9 bases. Germline V gene sequence: CDR1 DFQATT, CDR2 SNEGSKA (reference sequence). This CDR3 comprises 12 residues. J was trimmed by 8 bases and V by 5 bases; bases with no gene match: 6. The CDR3 DNA is TGCAGTGCTCCCGGGACAGGGAGAGGCTACACCTTC. Residues: CSAPGTGRGYTF.

This clonotype was counted only a few times. The V and J genes are TRBV15 and TRBJ2-7; D possibly corresponds to TRBD1 (6 bases). The CDR3 length is 16 residues. Per germline, CDR1 LNHNV and CDR2 YYDKDF (reference sequence). Trimming left V 1 base short and J 0 bases short, with 13 bases between. CDR3 sequence reads: CATSRVETGSSYEQYF. CDR3 DNA sequence: TGTGCCACCAGCAGAGTCGAGACAGGTTCCTCCTACGAGCAGTACTTC. The whole variable domain, filled in from reference TRBV15 and TRBJ2-7, reads DAMVIQNPRYQVTQFGKPVTLSCSQTLNHNVMYWYQQKSSQAPKLLFHYYDKDFNNEADTPDNFQSRRPNTSFCFLDIRSPGLGDTAMYLCATSRVETGSSYEQYFGPGTRLTVT.

In this sample, this clonotype turned up many times. The gene calls are TRBV6-6 and TRBJ1-1; 7 bases are a match to TRBD1. Trimming at V came to 5 bases and at J to 0 bases, leaving 3 bases not matched to a gene. The CDR3 totals 14 residues. Germline CDR1 reads MNHNY; CDR2 reads SVGAGI (reference sequence). CDR3 sequence: CASSAGQLNTEAFF. The CDR3 DNA sequence: TGTGCCAGCAGTGCGGGACAGCTGAACACTGAAGCTTTCTTT.

There are many counts of this clonotype. CDR3 region: CATTGGLNTEAFF. The CDR3 DNA sequence: TGTGCCACTACCGGGGGGCTGAACACTGAAGCTTTCTTT. The chain joins TRBV25-1 to TRBJ1-1; D may be TRBD1 (6 bases). From germline, CDR1 is MGHDK and CDR2 SYGVNS. Trimming took 10 bases from V and 0 from J, leaving 12 bases between them. There are 13 residues in the CDR3.

This clonotype was found a few times. The J gene is TRBJ1-5, the V gene TRBV7-3; D might be TRBD1 (6 bases). Germline loops: CDR1 SGHTA, CDR2 FQGTGA. The V end was cut by 2 bases, the J end by 9 bases, with 20 bases between. The CDR3 totals 16 residues. In nucleotides, the CDR3 is TGTGCCAGCAGCTTAGTACAGGGAAGACGTACAGGGCCCCAGCATTTT. Translated: CASSLVQGRRTGPQHF.

This chain connects TRBV2 to TRBJ2-3; TRBD2 matches 11 bases. This CDR3 is 17 amino acids long. The V segment lost 5 bases and the J segment 5 bases; nucleotides outside the gene matches: 12. The germline CDR1 and CDR2 sequences are SNHLY and FYNNEI. The CDR3 sequence is CASSPRGLAGGGDTQYF. In nucleotides, the CDR3 is TGTGCCAGCAGTCCGAGAGGGCTAGCGGGGGGCGGAGATACGCAGTATTTT.

As concerns this clonotype: A read error may be the cause here, since a much bigger clone is one base away. The V and J genes are TRBV7-9 and TRBJ1-1, with no clear D. The CDR3 extends over 16 amino acids. Germline lookup yields CDR1 SEHNR and CDR2 FQNEAQ (reference sequence). Deletions cut 0 bases from V and 1 base from J, with 12 bases between. CDR3 residues: CASSLASRGENTEAFF. For the CDR3, the DNA is TGTGCCAGCAGCTTAGCATCCCGGGGAGAGAACACTGAAGCTTTCTTT.

The table lists this clonotype with many counts. This chain connects TRBV5-8 to TRBJ2-5; D gene uncertain. Between the trimmed V and J ends, which lost 0 bases and 3 bases, there was a span of 6 bases. This CDR3 region has 13 residues. Germline loops: CDR1 SGHTS, CDR2 YDEGEE. The CDR3, as DNA: TGTGCCAGCAGCTTGGATCAGGAAGAGACCCAGTACTTC. Translating gives CASSLDQEETQYF. Full variable domain (missing parts from reference TRBV5-8 and TRBJ2-5): EAGVTQSPTHLIKTRGQQATLRCSPISGHTSVYWYQQALGLGLQFLLWYDEGEERNRGNFPPRFSGRQFPNYSSELNVNALELEDSALYLCASSLDQEETQYFGPGTRLLVL.

This chain links TRBV20-1 with TRBJ2-4; D not certain. With 5 bases removed from V and 8 bases from J, the gap between germline ends came to 19 bases. CDR1 is DFQATT and CDR2 is SNEGSKA in the germline V gene (reference sequence). The CDR3 is made up of 14 amino acids. CDR3 sequence (DNA): TGCAGTGCTTCCTTAGGACCGAGAACATACATTCAGTACTTC. This codes for CSASLGPRTYIQYF.

This clonotype was seen a handful of times. The chain carries TRBV20-1 and TRBJ2-7; a weak D match, TRBD1 (6 bases). CDR1 is DFQATT, CDR2 SNEGSKA, per germline (reference sequence). The CDR3 covers 13 residues. V lost 2 bases to trimming and J lost 5 bases, with 13 bases between them. The DNA of the CDR3 is TGCAGTGCTAGACCCACAGGGCTCCACGAGCAGTACTTC. Translation gives CSARPTGLHEQYF.

This clonotype was seen many times. In DNA, the CDR3 is TGTGCCAGTAGGGGAGGAACCTCCTATGGCTACACCTTC. It is translated as CASRGGTSYGYTF. This rearrangement joins TRBV19 to TRBJ1-2; no definite D call. Trimming removed 6 bases from V and 4 bases from J, with 12 bases in between. The germline V gene encodes CDR1 LNHDA and CDR2 SQIVND (reference sequence). The CDR3 covers 13 residues. The full variable domain, its missing parts supplied by reference TRBV19 and TRBJ1-2, is DGGITQSPKYLFRKEGQNVTLSCEQNLNHDAMYWYRQDPGQGLRLIYYSQIVNDFQKGDIAEGYSVSREKKESFPLTVTSAQKNPTAFYLCASRGGTSYGYTFGSGTRLTVV.